This T cell receptor (beta chain) appears in the sequencing data of a study of shared clonotypes between healthy human individuals. Trimming cost V 2 bases and J 8 bases; bases outside gene matches: 5. The CDR3 totals 13 residues. The germline V gene encodes CDR1 GTSNPN and CDR2 SVGIG (reference sequence). Study-level results: With several donors compared, roughly 5% of naive CD4 clonotypes were shared. A generally larger estimated richness was seen in naive subsets than in memory subsets.

With regard to this clone: Antigen unknown.

This was a deep-level run. Several immunoSEQ plates held equal portions of the genomic DNA taken from each subset. TCRdb's copy holds only in-frame clones and misses some; the assay was immunoSEQ multiplex PCR. The sample yields about 2 million clones, roughly 94% seen once. CD8 cells regarded as naive lacked CD45RO, were positively chosen for CCR7, and omitted terminally differentiated effector memory CD45RA+ cells. This rearrangement joins TRBV30 to TRBJ1-4, with 7 positions matching TRBD1. This clonotype was obtained from a man aged 18-30 years in good health. Sequenced sample: naive CD8+ T cells sorted from blood. The DNA of the CDR3 is TGTGCCTGGAGTCAACAGGGGCCGGAAAAACTGTTTTTT. Translation gives CAWSQQGPEKLFF.